The clone carrying this TCR beta chain was counted only a few times. CDR3 length equals 15 residues. Germline trimming cut 5 bases from V and 4 bases from J; bases unmatched to any gene: 10. Germline CDR1 and CDR2: MNHEY and SVGAGI. This specimen belongs to a study of blood T cells in healthy people across ages. The authors ran a second PCR of about 7 to 11 cycles using a sample-barcoded 5' primer and a J-beta primer mix. TCRdb re-analysed the 5' RACE reads in MiXCR, keeping a single row per CDR3 protein. The sample carries about 1.7 million distinct CDR3 sequences, 28% recorded once. The sequencing input was blood. The chain recombines TRBV6-5 with TRBJ1-1; 7 bases line up with TRBD1. The TCR originated in a woman younger than 45 in good health. CDR3 residues: CASSPLDRYGTEAFF. Here the CDR3 DNA reads TGTGCCAGCAGTCCCCTGGACAGGTATGGCACTGAAGCTTTCTTT.